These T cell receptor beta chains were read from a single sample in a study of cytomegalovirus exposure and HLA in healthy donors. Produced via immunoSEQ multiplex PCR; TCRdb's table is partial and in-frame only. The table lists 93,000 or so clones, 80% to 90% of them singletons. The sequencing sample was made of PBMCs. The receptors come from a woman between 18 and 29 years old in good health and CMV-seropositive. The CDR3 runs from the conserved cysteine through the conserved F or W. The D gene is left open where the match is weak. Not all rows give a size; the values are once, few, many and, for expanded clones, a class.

TGCGCCAGCAGCCAAGGGCAGGGGGCCTCTGGAAACACCATATATTTT | CASSQGQGASGNTIYF | TRBJ1-3 | TRBD1 | once | TRBV4-1 | 16
TGCGCCAGCAGCGGAACAGGGGGTGGTGAGACCCAGTACTTC | CASSGTGGGETQYF | TRBJ2-5 | TRBD1 | . | TRBV5-1 | 14
TGTGCCAGCAGTGAAAGCGTCGGGGGACTAGATACGCAGTATTTT | CASSESVGGLDTQYF | TRBJ2-3 | . | . | TRBV6-4 | 15
TGTGCCAGCAGTGTGGGTCCCGGGGTGAATCAGCCCCAGCATTTT | CASSVGPGVNQPQHF | TRBJ1-5 | . | . | TRBV25-1 | 15
TGTGCCAGCAGCCTTAAGAGGACAGGGCTCCCTTACAATGAGCAGTTCTTC | CASSLKRTGLPYNEQFF | TRBJ2-1 | TRBD1 | . | TRBV9 | 17
TGCGCCAGCAGCTTGGGGGGGACAGCCAATGAGCAGTTCTTC | CASSLGGTANEQFF | TRBJ2-1 | TRBD1 | . | TRBV5-1 | 14
TGTGCCAGCAGTGAAAGTCGGAGCGGGAGCCCCTTTTCGAACACCGGGGAGCTGTTTTTT | CASSESRSGSPFSNTGELFF | TRBJ2-2 | TRBD2 | . | TRBV6-1 | 20
TGTGCCAGCAGCTTGATAGAACTAGCGGGCCCCACAGATACGCAGTATTTT | CASSLIELAGPTDTQYF | TRBJ2-3 | TRBD2 | . | TRBV5-6 | 17
TGTGCCAGCAGTGAAGAGCCAGGGGGAAATCAGCCCCAGCATTTT | CASSEEPGGNQPQHF | TRBJ1-5 | TRBD1 | few | TRBV6-1 | 15
TGTGCCAGCAGCTTAAACCGAGGAGGGGCTAACTATGGCTACACCTTC | CASSLNRGGANYGYTF | TRBJ1-2 | . | . | TRBV7-2 | 16
TGTGCCAGCAGCTTGGGGGCAGACAATCAGCCCCAGCATTTT | CASSLGADNQPQHF | TRBJ1-5 | . | . | TRBV5-6 | 14
TGCGCCACCAACCGAACGGTTACCTACGAGCAGTACTTC | CATNRTVTYEQYF | TRBJ2-7 | . | . | TRBV10-1 | 13
TGTGCCTGGAGTATTAAGAGCTCCTACAATGAGCAGTTCTTC | CAWSIKSSYNEQFF | TRBJ2-1 | . | . | TRBV30 | 14
TGCGCCAGCAGCCATGGACTAGCGGGGGAGGGCTACGAGCAGTACTTC | CASSHGLAGEGYEQYF | TRBJ2-7 | TRBD2 | . | TRBV5-1 | 16
TGCAGCGTTGTGGTTGGGGGGGGTGAGACCCAGTACTTC | CSVVVGGGETQYF | TRBJ2-5 | TRBD2 | once | TRBV29-1 | 13
TGTGCCAGCAGCTTACAGGGAGCTAATGAAAAACTGTTTTTT | CASSLQGANEKLFF | TRBJ1-4 | . | few | TRBV5-5 | 14
TGTGCCAGCAGCCGGACAGGGGTACCCTACGAGCAGTACTTC | CASSRTGVPYEQYF | TRBJ2-7 | TRBD1 | . | TRBV6-5 | 14
TGTGCCAGCAGTTACTCGTCCGGCGGGAGTATCTACGAGCAGTACTTC | CASSYSSGGSIYEQYF | TRBJ2-7 | TRBD2 | once | TRBV6-5 | 16
TGCGCCAGCAGCCAAACGGGACTAGCGGGAACCGGGGAGCTGTTTTTT | CASSQTGLAGTGELFF | TRBJ2-2 | TRBD2 | . | TRBV4-1 | 16
TGCGCCAGCAGCGGATCGCAGGGCTCAGATACGCAGTATTTT | CASSGSQGSDTQYF | TRBJ2-3 | . | . | TRBV5-1 | 14
TGTGCCAGCAGCTTGGGAGAGGTGGGTGAAGCTTTCTTT | CASSLGEVGEAFF | TRBJ1-1 | . | . | TRBV5-4 | 13
TGTGCCAGCAGTGAAGCGCTCTCTCCCACTGTCAACTATGGCTACACCTTC | CASSEALSPTVNYGYTF | TRBJ1-2 | . | once | TRBV2 | 17
TGTGCCAGCCAATATGGGACTCACATGGAGCAGTACTTC | CASQYGTHMEQYF | TRBJ2-7 | . | . | TRBV28 | 13
TGTGCCAGCAGTTTAGGCAGTGGCAATTTGGAGCAGTACTTC | CASSLGSGNLEQYF | TRBJ2-7 | . | . | TRBV27 | 14
TGTGCCAGCAGCCGACTAGCGGGGCCTAATGAGCAGTTCTTC | CASSRLAGPNEQFF | TRBJ2-1 | TRBD2 | few | TRBV6-5 | 14
TGTGCCAGCAGTGGGATACAGGCGGGATACACTGAAGCTTTCTTT | CASSGIQAGYTEAFF | TRBJ1-1 | . | few | TRBV6-6 | 15
TGTGCCAGTAGCGCCCCCTTCGACAGGTGGAGTGAAAAACTGTTTTTT | CASSAPFDRWSEKLFF | TRBJ1-4 | . | once | TRBV19 | 16
TGCGCCAGCAGCCCCAGGGGGCTTCCCTCCTCTGGGGCCAACGTCCTGACTTTC | CASSPRGLPSSGANVLTF | TRBJ2-6 | TRBD1 | . | TRBV5-1 | 18
TGCGCCAGCAGCTTGGTACAGGGAAGCGAGCAGTACTTC | CASSLVQGSEQYF | TRBJ2-7 | . | . | TRBV5-1 | 13
TGTGCCAGCAGTTCCCCCGGGACTAGTAACTACGAGCAGTACTTC | CASSSPGTSNYEQYF | TRBJ2-7 | TRBD2 | . | TRBV27 | 15
TGCGCCAGCAGTCAGATCAGGGGCTACGAGCAGTACTTC | CASSQIRGYEQYF | TRBJ2-7 | . | . | TRBV23-1 | 13
TGCGCCAGCAGCTTGGTTGCCGGCGGCCGACCCGCACCCCTCCACTTT | CASSLVAGGRPAPLHF | TRBJ1-6 | . | . | TRBV5-1 | 16
TGTGCCAGCAGTACTAGCGGGACTGGGAATGAGCAGTTCTTC | CASSTSGTGNEQFF | TRBJ2-1 | TRBD2 | . | TRBV6-5 | 14
TGTGCCAGCTCGGGGGGTAGCTTTAATGAGCAGTTCTTC | CASSGGSFNEQFF | TRBJ2-1 | TRBD2 | . | TRBV5-6 | 13
TGTGCCAGCAGCAGGCGACTAGTCGAATCCCAAGAGACCCAGTACTTC | CASSRRLVESQETQYF | TRBJ2-5 | . | . | TRBV7-9 | 16
TGTGCCTGGAGTCCGGGACAGGGGGTGGATGGCTACACCTTC | CAWSPGQGVDGYTF | TRBJ1-2 | TRBD1 | . | TRBV30 | 14
TGCAGTGCTAGAACTAGCGGGGGACAGTATTTT | CSARTSGGQYF | TRBJ2-3 | TRBD2 | . | TRBV20-1 | 11
TGTGCCAGCCGCCTTTCGAGCGACTACGAGCAGTACTTC | CASRLSSDYEQYF | TRBJ2-7 | . | . | TRBV7-9 | 13
TGTGCCAGCAGCAGGACAACGAGGGAGACCCAGTACTTC | CASSRTTRETQYF | TRBJ2-5 | . | . | TRBV6-5 | 13
TGCGCCAGCAGCGTCACTAGCGGGATTTCCTACGAGCAGTACTTC | CASSVTSGISYEQYF | TRBJ2-7 | TRBD2 | . | TRBV5-1 | 15
TGTGCCTGGAGTCCGGGGGATGGAAACACCATATATTTT | CAWSPGDGNTIYF | TRBJ1-3 | . | . | TRBV30 | 13
TGTGCCAGCAGTTTATTAGCAGGGGGCTCCTATGGCTACACCTTC | CASSLLAGGSYGYTF | TRBJ1-2 | TRBD1 | . | TRBV28 | 15
TGTGCCAGCAGTCCTGGTCGAGCGGGGGGGCCTCAGGAGACCCAGTACTTC | CASSPGRAGGPQETQYF | TRBJ2-5 | TRBD2 | . | TRBV27 | 17
TGTGCCACCAGCAGAGACAGGGGCGCCTACGAGCAGTACTTC | CATSRDRGAYEQYF | TRBJ2-7 | . | . | TRBV15 | 14
TGTGCCAGCAGCCCTCGGGATAGAACGGGCTACACCTTC | CASSPRDRTGYTF | TRBJ1-2 | . | . | TRBV5-8 | 13
TGTGCCATCGGGGACAGGGAACGCAATCAGCCCCAGCATTTT | CAIGDRERNQPQHF | TRBJ1-5 | TRBD1 | . | TRBV10-3 | 14
TGTGCCAGCAGTGCCCGTTTTGGGACACAGAACACTGAAGCTTTCTTT | CASSARFGTQNTEAFF | TRBJ1-1 | . | . | TRBV28 | 16
TGTGCCAGCAGTTACGGACAGGGGTCTGATTCACCCCTCCACTTT | CASSYGQGSDSPLHF | TRBJ1-6 | TRBD1 | . | TRBV6-5 | 15
TGCGCCAGCACCATACAATCCTACAATGAGCAGTTCTTC | CASTIQSYNEQFF | TRBJ2-1 | . | once | TRBV5-1 | 13
TGCGCCAGCCACACGGGGAGCTATGGCTACACCTTC | CASHTGSYGYTF | TRBJ1-2 | . | . | TRBV5-1 | 12
TGCGCCAGCAGGTCGGGGACAGGAGAAATCAAAAACATTCAGTACTTC | CASRSGTGEIKNIQYF | TRBJ2-4 | TRBD1 | . | TRBV5-1 | 16
TGTGCCAGCAGTTCTCCTGGACAGGGATACTACGAGCAGTACTTC | CASSSPGQGYYEQYF | TRBJ2-7 | TRBD1 | . | TRBV28 | 15
TGTGCCAGCAGCTTAGGACTCTACGGGGGAGGTTTCCAAGAGACCCAGTACTTC | CASSLGLYGGGFQETQYF | TRBJ2-5 | . | . | TRBV11-2 | 18
TGTGCCAGCAGTCGACCGACTAGGGCAATGGGTCGTGCCTCCTACAATGAGCAGTTCTTC | CASSRPTRAMGRASYNEQFF | TRBJ2-1 | . | . | TRBV27 | 20
TGTGCCATCAGTGAGTCTCTGGAATTGGGGCCGTACTTC | CAISESLELGPYF | TRBJ2-7 | . | . | TRBV10-3 | 13
TGCGCCAGCAGCGGATGGACAGGAGGGGACTACGAGCAGTACTTC | CASSGWTGGDYEQYF | TRBJ2-7 | . | . | TRBV5-1 | 15
TGTGCCAGTGACTACGGTGACTATGGCTACACCTTC | CASDYGDYGYTF | TRBJ1-2 | . | . | TRBV6-6 | 12